Sequencing of this TCR beta chain was carried out in a study of blood T cell repertoires in COVID-19. Using immunoSEQ multiplex PCR, the repertoire was profiled, and TCRdb retains in-frame clones only, with some absent. Among 200,000 to 250,000 clones listed, over 80% were seen once. The length of the CDR3 is 18 residues. Germline V gene lookup returns CDR1 SGHRS and CDR2 YFSETQ. V was clipped by 4 bases and J by 4 bases; unmatched bases: 12. This receptor was taken from a woman in her thirties who had been exposed to COVID-19. Sequenced sample: PBMCs or T cells enriched from blood (not recorded which). The rearrangement joins TRBV5-1 to TRBJ2-3; 13 bases align to TRBD2. The CDR3 loop reads CASSISIGLAGVADTQYF. CDR3 bases: TGCGCCAGCAGCATAAGCATCGGACTAGCGGGAGTAGCAGATACGCAGTATTTT.